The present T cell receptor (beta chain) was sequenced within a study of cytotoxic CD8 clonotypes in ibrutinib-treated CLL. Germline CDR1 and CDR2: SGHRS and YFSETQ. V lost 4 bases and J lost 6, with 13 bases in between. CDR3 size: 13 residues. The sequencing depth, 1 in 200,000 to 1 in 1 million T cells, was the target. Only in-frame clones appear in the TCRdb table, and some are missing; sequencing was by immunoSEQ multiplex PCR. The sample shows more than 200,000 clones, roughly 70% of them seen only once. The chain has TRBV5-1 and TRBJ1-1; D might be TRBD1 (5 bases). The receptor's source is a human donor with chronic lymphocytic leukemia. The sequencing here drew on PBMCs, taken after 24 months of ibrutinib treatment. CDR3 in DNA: TGCGCCAGCAGCCGGGACCTTCCCGCTGAAGCTTTCTTT. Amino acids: CASSRDLPAEAFF.